Listed below are T cell receptor beta chains from one sample, sequenced in a study of CD8+ T cells in alopecia areata. This table comes from immunoSEQ multiplex PCR, and its TCRdb copy is limited to in-frame clones, with some not included. This sample has about 210,000 clones, with around 57% found just once. This specimen consisted of CD4+ T cells sorted from blood, obtained at week 4, from a patient treated with tofacitinib. All receptors come from a human donor with alopecia areata. The CDR3 runs from the conserved cysteine through the conserved F or W.

V gene,J gene,CDR3 protein
TRBV2,TRBJ2-1,CASSAAEHNEQFF
TRBV29-1,TRBJ2-7,CSVEDPGYEQYF
TRBV30,TRBJ1-2,CAWRAGNYGYTF
TRBV9,TRBJ2-1,CASSVDGGGSNEQFF
TRBV5-6,TRBJ2-5,CASSLTSGGEETQYF
TRBV29-1,TRBJ2-3,CSGTGGHDTQYF
TRBV30,TRBJ1-2,CAWSTGGGYTF
TRBV19,TRBJ2-4,CASSSGTAAHSAKNIQYF
TRBV6-5,TRBJ2-7,CASNPRQGPYEQYF
TRBV14,TRBJ2-4,CASSQDNGILNIQYF
TRBV5-4,TRBJ1-2,CASSPRTGADGYTF
TRBV5-1,TRBJ1-4,CASSLGQKNEKLFF
TRBV28,TRBJ1-2,CASSWGNPLGYTF
TRBV25-1,TRBJ1-2,CASSARVVGTLDGYTF
TRBV27,TRBJ2-5,CASRSLGGGWGETQYF
TRBV30,TRBJ1-2,CAWSGQANYGYTF
TRBV25-1,TRBJ1-6,CASSEWGPLHF